The 19 T cell receptor beta chains presented below share a single source sample, sequenced in a study of blood T cell repertoires in COVID-19. Method: immunoSEQ multiplex PCR; TCRdb's copy keeps in-frame clones and lacks some. Of about 160,000 clones detected, 70% to 80% appear once; the ten largest clones hold approximately 8%. The material sequenced was peripheral blood. The origin of the receptors is a man aged 55-75 years with acute or convalescent COVID-19.

The V gene is TRBV2, the J gene TRBJ2-3; TRBD1 matches at 9 bases. Germline V gene data show CDR1 as SNHLY and CDR2 as FYNNEI. CDR3 size: 14 residues. Losses at the gene ends were 6 bases for V and 6 bases for J; bases not matched to a gene: 7. The CDR3 sequence: CASRGTGKGDTQYF. The CDR3 DNA is TGTGCCAGCAGAGGGACAGGGAAGGGTGATACGCAGTATTTT. Variable domain in full (rest from reference TRBV2 and TRBJ2-3): EPEVTQTPSHQVTQMGQEVILRCVPISNHLYFYWYRQILGQKVEFLVSFYNNEISEKSEIFDDQFSVERPDGSNFTLKIRSTKLEDSAMYFCASRGTGKGDTQYFGPGTRLTVL.

The J gene is TRBJ2-7, the V gene TRBV28; 7 nucleotides match TRBD1. CDR1 MDHEN and CDR2 SYDVKM come from the germline V gene. The CDR3 has 14 amino acids. V lost 2 bases to trimming and J lost 3 bases; unmatched junction nucleotides: 4. CDR3 sequence: CASSLPQGVYEQYF. The CDR3, as DNA: TGTGCCAGCAGTTTACCCCAGGGGGTCTACGAGCAGTACTTC. Together with reference TRBV28 and TRBJ2-7, the CDR3 gives the full variable domain: DVKVTQSSRYLVKRTGEKVFLECVQDMDHENMFWYRQDPGLGLRLIYFSYDVKMKEKGDIPEGYSVSREKKERFSLILESASTNQTSMYLCASSLPQGVYEQYFGPGTRLTVT.

A few counts support this clone. The rearrangement links TRBV11-2 to TRBJ2-1; possible D gene TRBD1, 5 bases. The germline gives CDR1 SGHAT, CDR2 FQNNGV. V was cut by 1 base and J by 3 bases, with 7 bases left in between. There are 14 residues in the CDR3. CDR3 residues: CASSLADSYNEQFF. The CDR3 DNA follows: TGTGCCAGCAGCTTAGCAGACAGCTACAATGAGCAGTTCTTC. Complete variable domain (other parts from reference TRBV11-2 and TRBJ2-1): EAGVAQSPRYKIIEKRQSVAFWCNPISGHATLYWYQQILGQGPKLLIQFQNNGVVDDSQLPKDRFSAERLKGVDSTLKIQPAKLEDSAVYLCASSLADSYNEQFFGPGTRLTVL.

At least ten counts were recorded for this clone. The CDR3 loop reads CASSLTGAQEAFF. The CDR3 DNA follows: TGTGCCAGCAGCCTGACAGGGGCCCAGGAAGCTTTCTTT. This chain links TRBV5-8 with TRBJ1-1, with 8 bases matching TRBD1. Trimming took 4 bases from V and 8 from J; bases not matched to a gene: 7. Germline loops: CDR1 SGHTS, CDR2 YDEGEE. The CDR3 is 13 residues long.

The chain links TRBV19 to TRBJ1-1; D call uncertain. CDR1 and CDR2 from the germline V gene are LNHDA and SQIVND (reference sequence). The length of the CDR3 is 13 residues. The V gene lost 8 bases and the J gene lost 0 bases, with 10 bases spanning the gap. The CDR3 protein is CASFRTVNTEAFF. The CDR3 DNA reads as TGTGCCAGTTTTCGGACTGTGAACACTGAAGCTTTCTTT.

This clone has at least ten counts. The V call is TRBV5-4, the J call TRBJ2-7, with D possibly TRBD1 on 6 matching bases. The length of the CDR3 is 12 residues. CDR1 and CDR2 from the germline V gene are SGHNT and YYREEE (reference sequence). Trimming cost V 0 bases and J 12 bases, with 13 bases left between them. The CDR3 nucleotides are TGTGCCAGCAGCTTGGGGCAGGGGCCCCTGTACTTC. The encoded protein is CASSLGQGPLYF.

The rearrangement uses TRBV2 and TRBJ2-3; D remains unclear. The CDR3 runs 12 residues. The germline CDR1 and CDR2 sequences are SNHLY and FYNNEI. V was pared by 7 bases and J by 5 bases, with 10 bases between. The CDR3 DNA follows: TGTGCCAGCAAACGGTTGGTAGATACGCAGTATTTT. Protein product: CASKRLVDTQYF. The full variable domain, in which reference TRBV2 and TRBJ2-3 provide the parts outside the CDR3, is EPEVTQTPSHQVTQMGQEVILRCVPISNHLYFYWYRQILGQKVEFLVSFYNNEISEKSEIFDDQFSVERPDGSNFTLKIRSTKLEDSAMYFCASKRLVDTQYFGPGTRLTVL.

The rearrangement uses TRBV2 and TRBJ2-1; 8 positions match TRBD1. The CDR3 contains 15 residues. Germline loops: CDR1 SNHLY, CDR2 FYNNEI. The V and J ends lost 7 bases and 0 bases, in that order; junction bases with no gene match: 5. The CDR3 sequence is CASKAGGSSYNEQFF. The CDR3 DNA sequence: TGTGCCAGCAAGGCAGGGGGCAGCTCCTACAATGAGCAGTTCTTC.

The chain is built from TRBV5-1 and TRBJ1-1, with 7 bases fitting TRBD1. The CDR3 extends over 14 amino acids. Germline assignment: CDR1 SGHRS and CDR2 YFSETQ. Trimming took 4 bases from V and 1 from J; bases not matched to a gene: 4. The chain's CDR3 is CASSPGTANTEAFF. CDR3 coding DNA: TGCGCCAGCAGCCCCGGGACAGCGAACACTGAAGCTTTCTTT. Full variable domain (remainder filled in from reference TRBV5-1 and TRBJ1-1): KAGVTQTPRYLIKTRGQQVTLSCSPISGHRSVSWYQQTPGQGLQFLFEYFSETQRNKGNFPGRFSGRQFSNSRSEMNVSTLELGDSALYLCASSPGTANTEAFFGQGTRLTVV.

This chain connects TRBV6-5 to TRBJ2-4, with 7 bases lining up with TRBD2. This CDR3 is built from 12 residues. V lost 9 bases, J lost 8 bases, and 7 bases stayed unmatched. Germline V lookup: CDR1 MNHEY, CDR2 SVGAGI. CDR3 sequence (DNA): TGTGCCAGTCTGACTGGGGGGGACATTCAGTACTTC. Translating gives CASLTGGDIQYF.

The chain couples TRBV25-1 to TRBJ2-2; maybe TRBD1 (6 bases). The CDR3 is 13 residues long. Germline values: CDR1 MGHDK, CDR2 SYGVNS. Between the trimmed V and J ends, which lost 4 bases and 6 bases, there was a span of 9 bases. CDR3 sequence reads: CASSATGPGELFF. In DNA form, the CDR3 reads TGTGCCAGCAGTGCGACAGGCCCCGGGGAGCTGTTTTTT. Looking up the rest from reference TRBV25-1 and TRBJ2-2 gives the full variable domain: EADIYQTPRYLVIGTGKKITLECSQTMGHDKMYWYQQDPGMELHLIHYSYGVNSTEKGDLSSESTVSRIRTEHFPLTLESARPSHTSQYLCASSATGPGELFFGEGSRLTVL.

The chain couples TRBV5-4 to TRBJ1-2; D gene uncertain. The germline gives CDR1 SGHNT, CDR2 YYREEE (reference sequence). The CDR3 has 16 amino acids. The V gene lost 6 bases and the J gene lost 4 bases, with 22 bases spanning the gap. The CDR3 sequence: CASTLAWRAASYGYTF. As DNA, the CDR3 is TGTGCCAGCACCCTGGCGTGGCGGGCCGCTAGCTATGGCTACACCTTC. Together with reference TRBV5-4 and TRBJ1-2, the CDR3 gives the full variable domain: ETGVTQSPTHLIKTRGQQVTLRCSSQSGHNTVSWYQQALGQGPQFIFQYYREEENGRGNFPPRFSGLQFPNYSSELNVNALELDDSALYLCASTLAWRAASYGYTFGSGTRLTVV.

This clone was recorded a few times. This chain links TRBV7-9 with TRBJ1-5; unclear D gene. V was trimmed by 0 bases and J by 11 bases, leaving 8 bases between them. Germline loops: CDR1 SEHNR, CDR2 FQNEAQ (reference sequence). This CDR3 contains 12 residues. The CDR3 spells CASSLARGTQHF. Here the CDR3 DNA reads TGTGCCAGCAGCTTAGCGAGAGGGACCCAGCATTTT.

This clone has more than one count but fewer than ten. This chain connects TRBV5-6 to TRBJ1-2; weak D call: TRBD1 (5 bases). The CDR3 totals 13 residues. The germline V gene encodes CDR1 SGHDT and CDR2 YYEEEE. V was shortened by 3 bases and J by 4 bases, with 10 bases between the two germline ends. Here the CDR3 reads CASSSGRSYGYTF. In DNA, the CDR3 is TGTGCCAGCAGCTCAGGGAGGTCCTATGGCTACACCTTC.

V and J are TRBV2 and TRBJ2-2, with TRBD1 identical over 8 bases. V trimming: 5 bases; J trimming: 6 bases; junction bases outside the gene matches: 2. This CDR3 is built from 13 residues. Looked up from germline, CDR1 is SNHLY and CDR2 is FYNNEI. The CDR3 region is CASSRTGPGELFF. The CDR3 bases are TGTGCCAGCAGTCGGACAGGGCCCGGGGAGCTGTTTTTT.

This chain connects TRBV21-1 to TRBJ2-7; TRBD2 is the table's D call, not checked against the DNA. TRBV21-1 is a pseudogene segment. The CDR3 has 15 amino acids. The CDR3 DNA reads TGTGCCAGCAGCAAAGGCGACGGCGGCCTTTGGGAGCAGTACTTC. Protein: CASSKGDGGLWEQYF.

This chain uses TRBV4-2 with TRBJ1-6; D gene uncertain. Germline assignment: CDR1 LGHNA and CDR2 YNFKEQ. This CDR3 spans 17 amino acids. Trimming cost V 4 bases and J 5 bases, with 18 bases left between them. In DNA form, the CDR3 reads TGTGCCAGCAGCCCTGACACCTATATTTCTGATAATTCACCCCTCCACTTT. Its translation: CASSPDTYISDNSPLHF.

The J gene is TRBJ2-1, the V gene TRBV5-5, with 9 bases lining up with TRBD1. Per germline, CDR1 SGHKS and CDR2 YYEKEE (reference sequence). The CDR3 consists of 15 residues. V lost 1 base, J lost 5 bases, and 4 bases stayed unmatched. The CDR3 coding sequence is TGTGCCAGCAGCTTGCAAGGGACAGGGAACAATGAGCAGTTCTTC. Its protein is CASSLQGTGNNEQFF.

V usage is TRBV3-1 (or the pseudogene TRBV3-2) and J usage is TRBJ2-7, with 9 bases matching TRBD1. Trimming took 0 bases from V and 7 from J; bases not matched to a gene: 4. The CDR3 contains 14 residues. Germline V lookup: CDR1 LGHDT, CDR2 YNNKEL (reference sequence). CDR3 DNA: TGTGCCAGCAGCCAAGAACAGGGGGCTGGGGAGCAGTACTTC. It specifies CASSQEQGAGEQYF.